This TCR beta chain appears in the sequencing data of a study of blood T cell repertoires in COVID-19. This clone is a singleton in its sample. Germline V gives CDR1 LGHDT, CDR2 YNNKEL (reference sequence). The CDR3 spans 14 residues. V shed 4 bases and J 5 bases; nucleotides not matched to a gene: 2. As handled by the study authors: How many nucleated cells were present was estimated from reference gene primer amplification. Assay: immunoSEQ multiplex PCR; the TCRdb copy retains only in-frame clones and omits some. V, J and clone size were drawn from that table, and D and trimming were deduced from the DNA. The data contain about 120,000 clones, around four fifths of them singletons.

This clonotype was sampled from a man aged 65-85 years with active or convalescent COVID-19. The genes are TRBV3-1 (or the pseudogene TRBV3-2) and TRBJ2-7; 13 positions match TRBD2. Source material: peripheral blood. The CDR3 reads CASSRLAGGDEQYF. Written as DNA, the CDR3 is TGTGCCAGCAGCCGACTAGCGGGAGGTGACGAGCAGTACTTC.